The rows below give T cell receptor beta chains drawn from one sample of a study of blood T cell repertoires in COVID-19. TCRdb's table, derived via immunoSEQ multiplex PCR, lists solely in-frame clones and lacks some. The sample includes 60,000 to 65,000 clones, more than 80% of them seen just once. The source material was peripheral blood. The source is a woman older than 75 with active COVID-19. CDR3s include the opening cysteine and the closing phenylalanine or tryptophan. The D gene is left open where the match is weak. Not every row has a clone size; where given, it reads once, few, many or a size class.

j_call	d_call	cdr3_length	v_call	clone_size	cdr3_nt	cdr3_aa
TRBJ1-1	NA	12	TRBV18	NA	TGTGCCAGCTCACCCGACAGCACTGAAGCTTTCTTT	CASSPDSTEAFF
TRBJ1-2	NA	16	TRBV3-1/TRBV3-2	NA	TGTGCCAGCAGCCAAGATGGGGTCAGGGATATTGGTGGCTACACCTTC	CASSQDGVRDIGGYTF
TRBJ2-2	NA	13	TRBV10-3	NA	TGTGCCATCACCTCGGACTTTGCCGGGGAGCTGTTTTTT	CAITSDFAGELFF
TRBJ2-5	TRBD2	17	TRBV28	once	TGTGCCAGCAGTTCCCGGTTATCTAGCGGGATAATGAAGACCCAGTACTTC	CASSSRLSSGIMKTQYF
TRBJ1-4	NA	14	TRBV9	NA	TGTGCCAGCAGCGTGTCCGGGACTAATGAAAAACTGTTTTTT	CASSVSGTNEKLFF
TRBJ1-1	NA	12	TRBV7-9	NA	TGTGCCAGCAGCTTAGCGGGTTCGAGGGCTTTCTTT	CASSLAGSRAFF
TRBJ1-1	NA	14	TRBV5-8	NA	TGTGCCAGCAGCTTGCAGGGCCAGAACACTGAAGCTTTCTTT	CASSLQGQNTEAFF
TRBJ1-2	NA	14	TRBV5-1	NA	TGCGCCAGCAGCTCCTCGCGGGGGTACGGTGGCTACACCTTC	CASSSSRGYGGYTF
TRBJ2-1	NA	12	TRBV3-1/TRBV3-2	NA	TGTGCCAGCAGCCCCCAAAGTGCGGGGAAGTTCTTC	CASSPQSAGKFF
TRBJ2-1	TRBD2	15	TRBV10-2	NA	TGCGCCAGCAGGGGAGCGGGAAATATGAACAATGAGCAGTTCTTC	CASRGAGNMNNEQFF
TRBJ2-1	TRBD1	17	TRBV7-4	NA	TGTGCCAGCAGCTTGGTCTCGTTCGGGACAGGGGACAATGAGCAGTTCTTC	CASSLVSFGTGDNEQFF
TRBJ2-1	TRBD2	15	TRBV11-3	NA	TGTGCCAGCAGCAAACTAGCGGGGGGGTACAATGAGCAGTTCTTC	CASSKLAGGYNEQFF
TRBJ2-7	NA	15	TRBV6-1	NA	TGTGCCAGCAGTGATTACGGACATCGCGCCTACGAGCAGTACTTC	CASSDYGHRAYEQYF
TRBJ1-3	NA	13	TRBV5-4	NA	TGTGCCAGCAGCTTGTCGGGGGTTCACACCATATATTTT	CASSLSGVHTIYF
TRBJ1-4	TRBD1	14	TRBV30	NA	TGTGCCTCAAAACAGGGGGCGGGGAATGAAAAACTGTTTTTT	CASKQGAGNEKLFF
TRBJ2-6	TRBD1	17	TRBV5-1	NA	TGCGCCAGCAGCTTGGCGGGGACAGAAGCTGGGGCCAACGTCCTGACTTTC	CASSLAGTEAGANVLTF